This TCR beta chain came from a study of HIV-infected patients and healthy controls. No cell fractionation was done, so the repertoire covers all unsorted peripheral blood T cells. Alpha and beta constant-region primers primed reverse transcription of about 0.5 ug RNA. Alpha and beta chain libraries were made separately by chain-specific third strand synthesis with multiplexing indices. TCRdb recomputed calls from the 5' RACE reads with MiXCR, one row per CDR3 protein. Altogether 6,000 to 8,500 distinct CDR3 sequences are present, less than 8.5% being singletons, with the ten largest covering approximately 10%. This clonotype is medium-sized in the sample. Germline CDR1 MNHNS, CDR2 SASEGT. The CDR3 contains 16 residues. Between the trimmed V and J ends, which lost 7 bases and 4 bases, there was a span of 22 bases.

This TCR came from an adult with HIV infection. The sample was blood, taken before antiretroviral therapy. V gene TRBV6-1 combines with J gene TRBJ1-2; a weak D match, TRBD1 (5 bases). As DNA, the CDR3 is TGTGCCAGCAACAGGTCAGGACGGGATAAATCCTATGGCTACACCTTC. This encodes CASNRSGRDKSYGYTF.